Below are 32 T cell receptor beta chains sequenced from a single sample in a study of T cell responses to AZD1222 COVID-19 vaccine. TCRdb keeps only in-frame clones here, not all; method: immunoSEQ multiplex PCR. The data contain fewer than 120,000 clones, about 95% of them seen just once; the ten biggest clones take up approximately 2.9%. Source: peripheral blood, taken 28 days after the second AZD1222 dose. The receptors derive from an adult who received the AZD1222 COVID-19 vaccine.

This clone has a single count. The V and J genes are TRBV5-4 and TRBJ2-3; TRBD2 matches at 12 bases. V was clipped by 1 base and J by 4 bases; unmatched bases: 7. Germline V gene data show CDR1 as SGHNT and CDR2 as YYREEE (reference sequence). This CDR3 comprises 17 residues. The CDR3 region has the DNA TGTGCCAGCAGCTTGAAGACTAGCGGGAGAGGGGCAGATACGCAGTATTTT. This encodes CASSLKTSGRGADTQYF.

The genes are TRBV14 and TRBJ2-1, with 11 bases aligning to TRBD2. Germline CDR1 SGHDN, CDR2 FVKESK. Germline trimming cut 5 bases from V and 3 bases from J; bases unmatched to any gene: 6. This CDR3 is built from 16 residues. Written as DNA, the CDR3 is TGTGCCAGCAGCTCGCCGGGACTAGCGGTCTACAATGAGCAGTTCTTC. Translation: CASSSPGLAVYNEQFF.

V gene TRBV6-5 combines with J gene TRBJ1-2, with D uncertain. Trimming removed 5 bases from V and 1 base from J, with 11 bases in between. Germline V gene lookup returns CDR1 MNHEY and CDR2 SVGAGI. The CDR3 runs 14 residues. CDR3 coding DNA: TGTGCCAGCAGTACGCCCACAAGTAACTATGGCTACACCTTC. Protein product: CASSTPTSNYGYTF.

The chain combines TRBV6-5 with TRBJ1-6, with D maybe TRBD1 (5 bases). The CDR3 contains 14 residues. Germline V gene lookup returns CDR1 MNHEY and CDR2 SVGAGI. Trimming shortened V by 7 bases and J by 8 bases, and 15 bases separated the two germline ends. CDR3: CASTPGPDDSPLHF. As DNA, the CDR3 is TGTGCCAGCACTCCGGGACCAGATGATTCACCCCTCCACTTT.

The rearrangement joins TRBV12-3 or TRBV12-4 to TRBJ2-7; D remains unclear. The CDR3 loop spans 11 amino acids. Deletions cut 3 bases from V and 4 bases from J, with 4 bases between. The CDR3 DNA reads TGTGCCAGCAGTTTTCAATACGAGCAGTACTTC. Translating gives CASSFQYEQYF.

The chain joins TRBV18 to TRBJ1-3; the D is unclear. Germline lookup yields CDR1 KGHSH and CDR2 LQKENI. Trimming shortened V by 2 bases and J by 4 bases, and 18 bases separated the two germline ends. This CDR3 comprises 17 residues. The DNA of the CDR3 is TGTGCCAGCTCACCAGAGGCTGGAACCATAATCGGAAACACCATATATTTT. Its protein is CASSPEAGTIIGNTIYF.

The chain recombines TRBV10-1 with TRBJ2-7; 9 bases are shared with TRBD1. The CDR3 has 14 amino acids. The ends lost 3 bases at V and 8 bases at J; junction bases unmatched: 8. CDR1 and CDR2 (germline): WNHNN, SYGVQD (reference sequence). CDR3 region: CASSDPDRGDKQYF. The CDR3 DNA follows: TGCGCCAGCAGTGATCCGGACAGGGGCGACAAGCAGTACTTC.

CDR3 DNA: TGTGCCAGCAGTAAACTTCAGGGTGACACTGAAGCTTTCTTT. Its protein product is CASSKLQGDTEAFF. The chain joins TRBV6-5 to TRBJ1-1; D possibly corresponds to TRBD1 (5 bases). There are 14 residues in the CDR3. Germline V gives CDR1 MNHEY, CDR2 SVGAGI. With 5 bases removed from V and 3 bases from J, the gap between germline ends came to 13 bases.

The sample holds one count of this clone. This chain joins TRBV5-5 and TRBJ1-2, with unresolved D. The ends were cut back, 0 bases at V and 7 bases at J, with 7 bases in the middle. This CDR3 contains 12 residues. Looked up from germline, CDR1 is SGHKS and CDR2 is YYEKEE (reference sequence). The CDR3 DNA sequence: TGTGCCAGCAGCTTGGCAATAGCTGGCTACACCTTC. Residues: CASSLAIAGYTF. Full variable domain (outside the CDR3, taken from reference TRBV5-5 and TRBJ1-2): DAGVTQSPTHLIKTRGQQVTLRCSPISGHKSVSWYQQVLGQGPQFIFQYYEKEERGRGNFPDRFSARQFPNYSSELNVNALLLGDSALYLCASSLAIAGYTFGSGTRLTVV.

The J gene is TRBJ1-5, the V gene TRBV18, with 7 bases that match TRBD1. V shed 3 bases and J 7 bases; nucleotides not matched to a gene: 3. The CDR3 consists of 13 residues. The germline V gene encodes CDR1 KGHSH and CDR2 LQKENI. The CDR3 protein is CASSPSGQQPQHF. The CDR3 nucleotides are TGTGCCAGCTCACCCTCGGGACAGCAGCCCCAGCATTTT. Using reference TRBV18 and TRBJ1-5 for the parts outside the CDR3, the full variable domain is NAGVMQNPRHLVRRRGQEARLRCSPMKGHSHVYWYRQLPEEGLKFMVYLQKENIIDESGMPKERFSAEFPKEGPSILRIQQVVRGDSAAYFCASSPSGQQPQHFGDGTRLSIL.

The chain employs TRBV18 and TRBJ2-7; TRBD1 aligns across 11 bases. The V gene's germline CDR1 is KGHSH and CDR2 LQKENI. The CDR3 extends over 15 amino acids. Losses at the gene ends were 4 bases for V and 4 bases for J; bases not matched to a gene: 6. CDR3 nucleotide sequence: TGTGCCAGCTCACTCACGGGACAGGGGGTATACGAGCAGTACTTC. Translated: CASSLTGQGVYEQYF.

CDR3 sequence reads: CSVEKEGVSGANVLTF. For the CDR3, the DNA is TGCAGCGTTGAAAAGGAGGGGGTGAGTGGGGCCAACGTCCTGACTTTC. V gene TRBV29-1 combines with J gene TRBJ2-6, with D tentatively TRBD1 or TRBD2 (6 bases each). Germline V gene sequence: CDR1 SQVTM, CDR2 ANQGSEA. V was shortened by 2 bases and J by 3 bases, with 14 bases between the two germline ends. This CDR3 spans 16 amino acids.

The V gene is TRBV10-3, the J gene TRBJ1-5; tentative D call: TRBD1 (6 bases). The V gene lost 5 bases and the J gene lost 9 bases, with 20 bases spanning the gap. This CDR3 is built from 15 residues. Germline CDR1 and CDR2: ENHRY and SYGVKD. The DNA of the CDR3 is TGTGCCATCAGTACCGGGACGGAGGTAGGGGGGCCCCAGCATTTT. This encodes CAISTGTEVGGPQHF.

The rearrangement joins TRBV7-9 to TRBJ2-7; D remains ambiguous. CDR3 length equals 15 residues. Germline-derived CDR1 and CDR2 are SEHNR and FQNEAQ (reference sequence). Trimming removed 5 bases from V and 4 bases from J, with 18 bases in between. Here the CDR3 reads CASSKGIGYPYEQYF. The CDR3 DNA is TGTGCCAGCAGCAAAGGCATAGGTTATCCTTACGAGCAGTACTTC.

The table lists this clone with a count of one. The V gene is TRBV7-9, the J gene TRBJ1-1; no definite D call. The V end lost 2 bases, the J end lost 5 bases, and 12 bases lay between the germline ends. Germline V gene data show CDR1 as SEHNR and CDR2 as FQNEAQ (reference sequence). The CDR3 contains 14 residues. CDR3 amino acids: CASSLLTMRTEAFF. The CDR3 region has the DNA TGTGCCAGCAGCTTATTAACGATGAGAACTGAAGCTTTCTTT.

V and J are TRBV7-8 and TRBJ1-5, with 9 nucleotides matching TRBD1. Germline CDR1 SGHVS, CDR2 FQNEAQ. This CDR3 is built from 17 residues. Losses at the gene ends were 5 bases for V and 2 bases for J; bases not matched to a gene: 10. CDR3 in amino acids: CASSLTGTGIGNQPQHF. The DNA of the CDR3 is TGTGCCAGCAGCCTGACCGGGACAGGGATTGGCAATCAGCCCCAGCATTTT.

This clone was detected only a few times. This chain joins TRBV2 and TRBJ1-4, with 10 bases lining up with TRBD1. The ends lost 6 bases at V and 10 bases at J; junction bases unmatched: 8. The CDR3 extends over 14 amino acids. From germline, CDR1 is SNHLY and CDR2 FYNNEI. This CDR3 is CASSPGTGVGKLFF. CDR3 nucleotides: TGTGCCAGCAGCCCCGGGACAGGGGTGGGAAAACTGTTTTTT.

This sequence joins TRBV15 and TRBJ2-1; D gene unclear. Trimming took 0 bases from V and 5 from J, leaving 5 bases between them. The CDR3 totals 13 residues. CDR1 is LNHNV, CDR2 YYDKDF, per germline (reference sequence). CDR3 nucleotides: TGTGCCACCAGCAGAGACCCTGACAATGAGCAGTTCTTC. Its translation is CATSRDPDNEQFF.

V and J are TRBV15 and TRBJ1-4; a weak D match, TRBD1 (5 bases). Germline values: CDR1 LNHNV, CDR2 YYDKDF (reference sequence). V gave up 6 bases and J gave up 9 bases, with 14 bases separating them. The CDR3 is 13 residues long. CDR3 nucleotides: TGTGCCACCAGAGAGACAGTCGGGCAAAAACTGTTTTTT. Protein: CATRETVGQKLFF.

The rearrangement uses TRBV6-1 and TRBJ2-5; D is unclear. The CDR3 length is 14 residues. V gave up 0 bases and J gave up 2 bases, with 7 bases separating them. Germline V CDR1 and CDR2: MNHNS, SASEGT. The CDR3 protein is CASSEAGGQETQYF. The CDR3, as DNA: TGTGCCAGCAGTGAAGCGGGCGGTCAAGAGACCCAGTACTTC.

The V and J genes are TRBV19 and TRBJ2-1; D remains unclear. The CDR3 contains 15 residues. The germline CDR1 and CDR2 sequences are LNHDA and SQIVND (reference sequence). Trimming removed 2 bases at V and 4 bases at J, with 12 bases between. CDR3 sequence: CASSIRPIQYNEQFF. The CDR3 nucleotides are TGTGCCAGTAGTATACGTCCTATTCAATACAATGAGCAGTTCTTC.

The chain carries TRBV7-9 and TRBJ1-2; possibly TRBD1 for D (6 bases). With 5 bases removed from V and 0 bases from J, the gap between germline ends came to 16 bases. The CDR3 is made up of 16 amino acids. Germline-derived CDR1 and CDR2 are SEHNR and FQNEAQ (reference sequence). Written as DNA, the CDR3 is TGTGCCAGCAGCCCGCTGACAGGTCTCGCTAACTATGGCTACACCTTC. This sequence encodes CASSPLTGLANYGYTF.

V usage is TRBV5-1 and J usage is TRBJ2-7, with D maybe TRBD2 (6 bases). V lost 7 bases to trimming and J lost 5 bases, with 22 bases between them. Per germline, CDR1 SGHRS and CDR2 YFSETQ. The CDR3 spans 15 residues. The CDR3 loop reads CASGLSRTYRHEQYF. CDR3 coding DNA: TGCGCCAGCGGACTATCCCGGACATATAGGCACGAGCAGTACTTC. The whole variable domain, filled in from reference TRBV5-1 and TRBJ2-7, reads KAGVTQTPRYLIKTRGQQVTLSCSPISGHRSVSWYQQTPGQGLQFLFEYFSETQRNKGNFPGRFSGRQFSNSRSEMNVSTLELGDSALYLCASGLSRTYRHEQYFGPGTRLTVT.

The V and J genes are TRBV19 and TRBJ2-3; possible D gene TRBD2, 5 bases. The CDR3 contains 17 residues. Trimming removed 2 bases at V and 2 bases at J, with 17 bases between. CDR1 is LNHDA and CDR2 is SQIVND in the germline V gene (reference sequence). CDR3 sequence reads: CASSINLASLSTDTQYF. CDR3 sequence (DNA): TGTGCCAGTAGTATAAATCTAGCAAGCCTCTCCACAGATACGCAGTATTTT.

This chain joins TRBV6-2 or TRBV6-3 and TRBJ1-2; D unclear. The V end lost 2 bases, the J end lost 5 bases, and 21 bases lay between the germline ends. The germline V gene has CDR1 MNHEY and CDR2 SVGEGT. This CDR3 region has 17 residues. This chain's CDR3 is CASSYAPDSRRPYGYTF. In DNA form, the CDR3 reads TGTGCCAGCAGTTACGCGCCTGATTCACGGAGGCCTTATGGCTACACCTTC.

The J gene is TRBJ1-1, the V gene TRBV4-2, with D uncertain. CDR1 is LGHNA and CDR2 is YNFKEQ in the germline V gene. V was shortened by 2 bases and J by 0 bases, with 7 bases between the two germline ends. The CDR3 runs to 14 residues. The CDR3 sequence is CASSQFPLNTEAFF. CDR3 DNA sequence: TGTGCCAGCAGCCAATTCCCTCTGAACACTGAAGCTTTCTTT.

The genes are TRBV5-8 and TRBJ1-2, with unresolved D. The germline V gene encodes CDR1 SGHTS and CDR2 YDEGEE. V lost 9 bases and J lost 4, with 13 bases in between. The CDR3 contains 12 residues. This CDR3 reads CATRAFSYGYTF. In DNA form, the CDR3 reads TGTGCCACCCGGGCTTTTTCCTATGGCTACACCTTC.

J is TRBJ1-1 and V is TRBV4-2; the D is unclear. Germline CDR1 and CDR2: LGHNA and YNFKEQ. CDR3 length equals 12 residues. V lost 0 bases, J lost 11 bases, and 10 bases lay in between. CDR3 protein: CASSQDGVTAFF. As DNA, the CDR3 is TGTGCCAGCAGCCAAGACGGGGTCACGGCTTTCTTT.

The chain is built from TRBV27 and TRBJ1-1; D may be TRBD1 (5 bases). Germline lookup yields CDR1 MNHEY and CDR2 SMNVEV (reference sequence). This CDR3 contains 13 residues. Trimming cost V 5 bases and J 4 bases, with 11 bases left between them. CDR3 loop: CASSPQGPTEAFF. The CDR3 nucleotides are TGTGCCAGCAGTCCTCAGGGACCCACTGAAGCTTTCTTT.

The chain combines TRBV5-1 with TRBJ2-2, with D uncertain. The CDR3 contains 13 residues. CDR1 and CDR2 (germline): SGHRS, YFSETQ. V was clipped by 4 bases and J by 8 bases, with 12 bases between them. CDR3 residues: CASSLVGRGELFF. CDR3 coding DNA: TGCGCCAGCAGCCTCGTTGGGCGAGGGGAGCTGTTTTTT.

V gene TRBV11-1 combines with J gene TRBJ2-1; D perhaps matches TRBD2 (6 bases). The CDR3 sequence is 13 residues long. Deletions cut 2 bases from V and 15 bases from J, with 17 bases between. CDR1 SGHAT and CDR2 FQDESV come from the germline V gene (reference sequence). The CDR3 sequence: CASSLNKAGWVFF. The CDR3 coding sequence is TGTGCCAGCAGCTTAAATAAGGCGGGATGGGTGTTCTTC.

The rearrangement uses TRBV5-4 and TRBJ2-7; D call uncertain. With 7 bases removed from V and 5 bases from J, the gap between germline ends came to 13 bases. The CDR3 sequence is 12 residues long. Looked up from germline, CDR1 is SGHNT and CDR2 is YYREEE (reference sequence). The CDR3 loop is CASRSLGNEQYF. The CDR3 DNA is TGTGCCAGCCGTTCCCTGGGAAACGAGCAGTACTTC.